The clone carrying this T cell receptor (beta chain) was counted ten times or more. What it binds is unknown. These data originate in a study of neurological immune-mediated disorders. MiXCR was run by TCRdb on the 5' RACE reads, yielding one entry per CDR3 protein. The sample includes some 24,000 distinct CDR3 sequences, under 15% of them seen just once. Study results and limitations: No sharing of CDR3 amino acid sequences was observed among expanded clones across subjects, suggesting private repertoires in all groups. Patients with HTLV-1-associated myelopathy showed the most TCR clonal expansion. Those with multiple sclerosis showed the least, falling below healthy controls.

The clonotype comes from a woman aged 35 to 49 with HTLV-1-associated myelopathy (HAM/TSP). Material: PBMCs.

The DNA for the CDR3 is TGTGCCAGCAGTCCAGGGACTAGCGGGGGGCCCTACACAGATACGCAGTATTTT. It yields the protein CASSPGTSGGPYTDTQYF. The V and J genes are TRBV28 and TRBJ2-3; 15 positions agree with TRBD2. V gave up 5 bases and J gave up 2 bases; unmatched junction bases: 8. The CDR3 covers 18 residues. CDR1 MDHEN and CDR2 SYDVKM come from the germline V gene.